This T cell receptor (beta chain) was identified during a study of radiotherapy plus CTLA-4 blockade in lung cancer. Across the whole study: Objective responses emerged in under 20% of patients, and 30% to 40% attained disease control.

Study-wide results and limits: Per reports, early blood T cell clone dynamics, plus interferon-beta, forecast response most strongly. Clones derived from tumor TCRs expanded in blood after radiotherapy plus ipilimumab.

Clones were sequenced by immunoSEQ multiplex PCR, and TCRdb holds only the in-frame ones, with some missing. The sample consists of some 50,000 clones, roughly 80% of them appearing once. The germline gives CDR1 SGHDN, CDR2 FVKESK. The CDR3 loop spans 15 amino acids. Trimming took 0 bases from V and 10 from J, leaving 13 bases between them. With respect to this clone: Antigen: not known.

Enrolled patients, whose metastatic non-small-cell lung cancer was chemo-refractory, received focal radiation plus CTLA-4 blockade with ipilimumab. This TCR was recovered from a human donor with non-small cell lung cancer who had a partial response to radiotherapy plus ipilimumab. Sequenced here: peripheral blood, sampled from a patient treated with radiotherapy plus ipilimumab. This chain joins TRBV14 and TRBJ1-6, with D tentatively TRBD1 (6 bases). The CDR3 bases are TGTGCCAGCAGCCAAGATTACAGGGTCGCGTCACCCCTCCACTTT. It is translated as CASSQDYRVASPLHF.